The T cell receptor beta chain under discussion was sequenced for a study of CD8+ T cells in alopecia areata. Study outcomes and limitations: Tofacitinib delivered significant drops in scalp clonality and in expanded CD8+ clones among the top 100. Scalp samples also yield sequences of resident alphabeta T cells from normal skin.

A note on this clone: No antigen is known for it.

RNA extraction and reverse transcription yielded cDNA as sequencing template. Assay: immunoSEQ multiplex PCR; the TCRdb copy retains only in-frame clones and omits some. The sample carries around 13,000 clones, about two thirds recorded once. V was shortened by 0 bases and J by 5 bases, with 16 bases between the two germline ends. The germline V gene has CDR1 KGHSH and CDR2 LQKENI. There are 16 residues in the CDR3. The sample's treatment: oral pan-JAK inhibitor, 5-10 mg twice daily. Both peripheral blood and punch biopsies of lesional scalp skin were obtained from patients who had alopecia areata. Sequenced here: skin, sampled at week 4, from a patient treated with tofacitinib. V is TRBV18 and J is TRBJ2-5; TRBD1 might be the D (6 bases). The sequence derives from a human donor with alopecia areata. The CDR3 DNA reads TGTGCCAGCTCACCACCGGGAAGGTCAAGGGGGGAGACCCAGTACTTC. This translates into CASSPPGRSRGETQYF.